Listed below are T cell receptor beta chains from one sample, sequenced in a study of blood T cells in healthy people across ages. MiXCR, run by TCRdb on the 5' RACE reads, gives a single entry per CDR3 protein. Found here are about 400,000 distinct CDR3 sequences, 52% of them singletons; the top ten hold approximately 51%. The material sequenced was blood. The receptors were sampled from a man in his 60s in good health. The CDR3 runs from the conserved cysteine through the conserved F or W. A D gene is named only where the DNA matches it firmly. Expanded clones are given a class, and other clones once, few, many or no size at all.

J	size	V	D	DNA	CDR3
TRBJ2-7	.	TRBV20-1	.	TGCAGTGCGCAGCCCGGCCGCGCAGAGCAGTACTTC	CSAQPGRAEQYF
TRBJ2-1	many	TRBV10-3	.	TGTGCCATCACAGGAAGCACCCTCAATGAGCAGTTCTTC	CAITGSTLNEQFF
TRBJ2-1	few	TRBV9	TRBD1	TGTGCCAGCAGCCTTTATGGGACAGGGAACAATGAGCAGTTCTTC	CASSLYGTGNNEQFF
TRBJ2-2	.	TRBV7-2	TRBD1	TGTGCCACGGGGGACAGGGGGGGCACCGGGGAGCTGTTTTTT	CATGDRGGTGELFF
TRBJ2-6	few	TRBV20-1	.	TGCAGTGCTAGTGTGGTCTCTGGGGCCAACGTCCTGACTTTC	CSASVVSGANVLTF
TRBJ2-1	.	TRBV20-1	TRBD2	TGCAGTGCTACGTTGGGTGGCGGGAGAGGATATGAGCAGTTCTTC	CSATLGGGRGYEQFF
TRBJ2-7	.	TRBV7-2	.	TGTGCCAGCAGCTTAGCGTGGGCGGCCCCCGCCCCCTACAATGAGCAGTACTTC	CASSLAWAAPAPYNEQYF
TRBJ2-3	.	TRBV2	.	TGTGCCAGCATCTTAGGTGGCCAGCCACCCTCCACAGATACGCAGTATTTT	CASILGGQPPSTDTQYF
TRBJ2-1	.	TRBV27	TRBD2	TGTGCCAGCAGTTCGACATTTGCAAGAGGGAGGGATCTCAAAAATGAGCAGTTCTTC	CASSSTFARGRDLKNEQFF
TRBJ2-7	.	TRBV20-1	TRBD2	TGCAGTGGGGGGGGGTCCTCCTACGAGCAGTACTTC	CSGGGSSYEQYF
TRBJ2-1	.	TRBV25-1	.	TGTGCCAGCAGTGCGGTAGGAGGGGAAGAGCAGTTCTTC	CASSAVGGEEQFF
TRBJ2-3	.	TRBV4-1	.	TGCGCCAGCAGCCAAGATCCCCAGACAGATACGCAGTATTTT	CASSQDPQTDTQYF
TRBJ2-5	many	TRBV7-2	TRBD1	TGCGCCAGCAGCCGTGGACAGGGAGAGACCCAGTACTTC	CASSRGQGETQYF
TRBJ2-1	few	TRBV7-8	.	TGTGCCAGCACCGGACTAGGGGGCAATGAGCAGTTCTTC	CASTGLGGNEQFF
TRBJ2-5	few	TRBV6-6	.	TGTGCCAGCACGTCCTGGGAGACCCAGTACTTC	CASTSWETQYF
TRBJ1-1	.	TRBV5-1	.	TGCGCCAGCAGCTTGGAGATAGGGAGCTCTGAAGCTTTCTTT	CASSLEIGSSEAFF
TRBJ2-1	.	TRBV18	.	TGTGCCAGCTCACCACCTGACAGATACAATGAGCAGTTCTTC	CASSPPDRYNEQFF
TRBJ2-1	.	TRBV2	.	TGTGCCAGCAGCCCAGGACATTTCTCAAACAATGAGCAGTTCTTC	CASSPGHFSNNEQFF
TRBJ2-7	.	TRBV7-2	.	TGTGCCAGCAGCTTAGTCCGGCGGGGTCTACTCTACGAGCAGTACTTC	CASSLVRRGLLYEQYF
TRBJ2-3	.	TRBV6-1	.	TGTGCCAGCAGTACCCCCTTCCGAGGGCGTGCCACAGATACGCAGTATTTT	CASSTPFRGRATDTQYF
TRBJ2-1	.	TRBV15	.	TGTGCCACCAGCAGACTGAGGGAGAATGAGCAGTTCTTC	CATSRLRENEQFF
TRBJ2-7	.	TRBV10-3	.	TGTGCCATCAGTGAAAACAGCCTCTACGAGCAGTACTTC	CAISENSLYEQYF
TRBJ2-1	.	TRBV9	TRBD2	TGTGCCAGCAGCGTAGCCCCGACCCCCATCGGGGGGATCAATGAGCAGTTCTTC	CASSVAPTPIGGINEQFF
TRBJ1-1	.	TRBV5-6	TRBD1	TGTGCCAGCAGCTACCACAGGGGGGAAGCTTTCTTT	CASSYHRGEAFF
TRBJ2-7	.	TRBV3-1	.	TGTGCCAGCAGCCAAAGGGGGACCTCTTACGAGCAGTACTTC	CASSQRGTSYEQYF
TRBJ2-7	.	TRBV7-2	.	TGTGCCAGCAGCTTTATGAACTACGAGCAGTACTTC	CASSFMNYEQYF
TRBJ2-1	.	TRBV29-1	.	TGCAGCGTTGGGCTAGCGTACGAGCAGTTCTTC	CSVGLAYEQFF
TRBJ2-4	.	TRBV29-1	.	TGCAGCGCCCAGGGCGAGAAAGCCAAAAACATTCAGTACTTC	CSAQGEKAKNIQYF
TRBJ2-7	.	TRBV11-2	TRBD2	TGTGCCAGCAGCTTGACCGGGACTAGCACATACGAGCAGTACTTC	CASSLTGTSTYEQYF
TRBJ2-7	few	TRBV7-2	.	TGTGCCAGCACCAAAATAAGCTCCTACGAGCAGTACTTC	CASTKISSYEQYF
TRBJ1-1	.	TRBV6-2/TRBV6-3	.	TGTGCCAGCAGACCCTACCGGGGGATCACTGAAGCTTTCTTT	CASRPYRGITEAFF
TRBJ2-1	.	TRBV9	.	TGTGCCAGCAGCGTACAGCGGGCCAGCTACAATGAGCAGTTCTTC	CASSVQRASYNEQFF
TRBJ2-1	.	TRBV5-1	.	TGCGCCAGCAGTTCCGGGACCCAGTCCTACAATGAGCAGTTCTTC	CASSSGTQSYNEQFF
TRBJ2-3	.	TRBV7-2	TRBD2	TGTGCCAGCAGCCGAGGACTAGCGGCTAGCACAGATACGCAGTATTTT	CASSRGLAASTDTQYF
TRBJ2-5	.	TRBV20-1	.	TGCGGTGCTAGAGATGGCCCGGAGCAGTACTTC	CGARDGPEQYF
TRBJ2-3	many	TRBV29-1	.	TGCAGCGTTGGGGGGACACCCCCGGATACGCAGTATTTT	CSVGGTPPDTQYF
TRBJ2-4	.	TRBV11-2	.	TGTGCCAGCAGCCAAATGCGGGTGGGGGCCAAAAACATTCAGTACTTC	CASSQMRVGAKNIQYF